These T cell receptor beta chains were read from a single sample in a study of blood T cell repertoires in COVID-19. Assay: immunoSEQ multiplex PCR; the TCRdb copy retains only in-frame clones and omits some. The repertoire includes about 90,000 clones, roughly 80% of them detected once, and around a quarter sits in the top ten. What was sequenced was peripheral blood. Source of these receptors: a man older than 75 with active or convalescent COVID-19. Each CDR3 is given with its conserved first and last residue. Each record gives: V gene, D gene, clone size, J gene, CDR3 protein, CDR3 DNA. D genes are given only for firm matches. The size entry is marked missing in some rows and otherwise reads once, few, many or a size class.

v_call: TRBV12-5; d_call: -; clone_size: once; j_call: TRBJ2-1; cdr3_aa: CASGLLVAAHNEQFF; cdr3_nt: TGTGCTAGTGGTTTGTTAGTGGCGGCTCACAATGAGCAGTTCTTC
v_call: TRBV6-5; d_call: -; clone_size: -; j_call: TRBJ2-5; cdr3_aa: CASSLPDPGLETQYF; cdr3_nt: TGTGCCAGCAGCCTACCCGACCCCGGACTGGAGACCCAGTACTTC
v_call: TRBV19; d_call: TRBD1; clone_size: -; j_call: TRBJ1-6; cdr3_aa: CASTPQVGQGRNNSPLHF; cdr3_nt: TGTGCCAGTACTCCCCAGGTGGGACAGGGGAGAAATAATTCACCCCTCCACTTT
v_call: TRBV9; d_call: -; clone_size: -; j_call: TRBJ1-1; cdr3_aa: CASSVDLLNTEAFF; cdr3_nt: TGTGCCAGCAGCGTGGACTTATTGAACACTGAAGCTTTCTTT
v_call: TRBV6-5; d_call: TRBD2; clone_size: few; j_call: TRBJ2-1; cdr3_aa: CASSYSSGGANEQFF; cdr3_nt: TGTGCCAGCAGTTACTCTAGCGGGGGGGCCAATGAGCAGTTCTTC
v_call: TRBV29-1; d_call: -; clone_size: -; j_call: TRBJ2-1; cdr3_aa: CSVDTGYNEQFF; cdr3_nt: TGCAGCGTTGATACAGGGTACAATGAGCAGTTCTTC
v_call: TRBV15; d_call: -; clone_size: -; j_call: TRBJ1-5; cdr3_aa: CATSRVGAGGEPQHF; cdr3_nt: TGTGCCACCAGCAGAGTCGGGGCTGGCGGGGAGCCCCAGCATTTT
v_call: TRBV19; d_call: TRBD1; clone_size: -; j_call: TRBJ1-2; cdr3_aa: CASSINFDRGGGYGYTF; cdr3_nt: TGTGCCAGTAGTATTAATTTCGACAGGGGTGGTGGCTATGGCTACACCTTC
v_call: TRBV5-4; d_call: -; clone_size: -; j_call: TRBJ2-1; cdr3_aa: CASTGELAYNEQFF; cdr3_nt: TGTGCCAGCACCGGGGAATTGGCCTACAATGAGCAGTTCTTC
v_call: TRBV19; d_call: TRBD1; clone_size: -; j_call: TRBJ1-4; cdr3_aa: CASSMQGDEKLFF; cdr3_nt: TGTGCCAGTAGTATGCAGGGGGATGAAAAACTGTTTTTT
v_call: TRBV30; d_call: -; clone_size: few; j_call: TRBJ1-1; cdr3_aa: CAWSFLIGQYTEAFF; cdr3_nt: TGTGCCTGGAGTTTTCTTATTGGGCAGTACACTGAAGCTTTCTTT